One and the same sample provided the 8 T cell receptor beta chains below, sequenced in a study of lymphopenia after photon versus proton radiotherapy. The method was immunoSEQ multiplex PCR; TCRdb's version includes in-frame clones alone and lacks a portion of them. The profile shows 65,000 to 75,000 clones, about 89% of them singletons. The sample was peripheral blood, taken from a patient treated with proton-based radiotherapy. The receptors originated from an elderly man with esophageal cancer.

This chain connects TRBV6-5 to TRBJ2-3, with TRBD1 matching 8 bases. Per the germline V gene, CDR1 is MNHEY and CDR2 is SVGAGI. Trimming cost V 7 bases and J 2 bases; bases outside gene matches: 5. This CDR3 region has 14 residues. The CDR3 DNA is TGTGCCAGCACCCTCAGGGGGCCCACAGATACGCAGTATTTT. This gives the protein CASTLRGPTDTQYF.

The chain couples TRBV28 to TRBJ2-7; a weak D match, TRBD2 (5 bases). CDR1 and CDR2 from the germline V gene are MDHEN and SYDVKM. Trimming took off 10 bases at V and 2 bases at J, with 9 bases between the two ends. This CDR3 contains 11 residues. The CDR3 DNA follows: TGTGCCAACGGGAATGCCTACGAGCAGTACTTC. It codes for CANGNAYEQYF.

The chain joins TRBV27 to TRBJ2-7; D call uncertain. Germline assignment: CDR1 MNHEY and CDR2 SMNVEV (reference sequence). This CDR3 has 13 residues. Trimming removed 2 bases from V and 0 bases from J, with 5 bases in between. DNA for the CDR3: TGTGCCAGCAGTTTAGAAAGCTCCTACGAGCAGTACTTC. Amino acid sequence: CASSLESSYEQYF.

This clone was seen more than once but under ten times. CDR3 sequence (DNA): TGTGCCAGTAGTAATCCGGGTTATAATTCACCCCTCCACTTT. It codes for CASSNPGYNSPLHF. The V and J genes are TRBV19 and TRBJ1-6; D gene ambiguous. Germline CDR1 and CDR2: LNHDA and SQIVND (reference sequence). V dropped 4 bases and J dropped 4 bases, with 8 bases sitting between them. The CDR3 runs 14 residues.

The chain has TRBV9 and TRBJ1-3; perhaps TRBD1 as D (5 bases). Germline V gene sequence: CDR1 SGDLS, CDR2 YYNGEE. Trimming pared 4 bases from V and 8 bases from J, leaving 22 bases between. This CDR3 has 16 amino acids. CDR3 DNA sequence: TGTGCCAGCAGCCCATATTGGGGGAGCGGCCTTGACACCATATATTTT. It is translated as CASSPYWGSGLDTIYF.

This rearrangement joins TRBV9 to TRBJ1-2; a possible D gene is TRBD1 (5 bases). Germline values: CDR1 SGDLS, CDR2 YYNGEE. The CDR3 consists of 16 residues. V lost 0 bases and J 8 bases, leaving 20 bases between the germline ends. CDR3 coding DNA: TGTGCCAGCAGCGTAGCCCCCGGGACCTCCTACCAAGGCTACACCTTC. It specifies CASSVAPGTSYQGYTF.

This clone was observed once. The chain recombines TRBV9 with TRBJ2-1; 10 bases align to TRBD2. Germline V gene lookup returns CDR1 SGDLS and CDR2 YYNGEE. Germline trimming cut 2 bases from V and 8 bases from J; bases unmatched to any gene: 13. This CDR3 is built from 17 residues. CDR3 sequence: CASSVSLAGAAADEQFF. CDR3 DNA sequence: TGTGCCAGCAGCGTTAGCCTAGCGGGGGCCGCCGCGGATGAGCAGTTCTTC.

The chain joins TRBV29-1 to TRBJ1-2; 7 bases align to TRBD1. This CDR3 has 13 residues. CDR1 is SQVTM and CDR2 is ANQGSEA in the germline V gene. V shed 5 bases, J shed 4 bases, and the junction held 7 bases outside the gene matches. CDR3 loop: CSVITGVGYGYTF. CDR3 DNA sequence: TGCAGCGTTATTACAGGGGTGGGCTATGGCTACACCTTC.